One sample yielded the 27 T cell receptor beta chains listed below, sequenced in a study of blood T cell repertoires in COVID-19. TCRdb's copy holds only in-frame clones and misses some; the assay was immunoSEQ multiplex PCR. This sample yields about 210,000 clones, of which almost 90% are seen a single time; about 1.5% belongs to the top ten. Sequenced sample: peripheral blood. The source of these receptors is a man younger than 35 with active or convalescent COVID-19.

This sequence joins TRBV18 and TRBJ2-6; no firm D call. The germline V gene encodes CDR1 KGHSH and CDR2 LQKENI. The CDR3 length is 15 residues. Trimming removed 3 bases from V and 0 bases from J, with 6 bases in between. The CDR3 is CASSPSGSGANVLTF. CDR3 DNA sequence: TGTGCCAGCTCACCTTCAGGCTCTGGGGCCAACGTCCTGACTTTC.

V gene TRBV29-1 combines with J gene TRBJ1-1, with 7 bases identical to TRBD1. The CDR3 is made up of 16 amino acids. V shed 4 bases, J shed 3 bases, and the junction held 14 bases outside the gene matches. CDR1 and CDR2 from the germline V gene are SQVTM and ANQGSEA. CDR3 amino acids: CSVGSRGIPPYTEAFF. CDR3 coding DNA: TGCAGCGTTGGCTCCAGGGGGATCCCTCCCTACACTGAAGCTTTCTTT.

This chain links TRBV29-1 with TRBJ2-3; D not certain. Trimming pared 4 bases from V and 4 bases from J, leaving 3 bases between. CDR1 SQVTM and CDR2 ANQGSEA come from the germline V gene. This CDR3 region has 10 residues. The chain's CDR3 is CSVGPDTQYF. The CDR3, as DNA: TGCAGCGTTGGGCCAGATACGCAGTATTTT.

V and J are TRBV28 and TRBJ1-6; weak D call: TRBD1 (6 bases). The V end lost 5 bases, the J end lost 7 bases, and 15 bases lay between the germline ends. The length of the CDR3 is 15 residues. Germline CDR1 reads MDHEN; CDR2 reads SYDVKM. As DNA, the CDR3 is TGTGCCAGCAGTACAGGACAGCTACAAAATTCACCCCTCCACTTT. It translates to CASSTGQLQNSPLHF. The full variable domain, in which reference TRBV28 and TRBJ1-6 provide the parts outside the CDR3, is DVKVTQSSRYLVKRTGEKVFLECVQDMDHENMFWYRQDPGLGLRLIYFSYDVKMKEKGDIPEGYSVSREKKERFSLILESASTNQTSMYLCASSTGQLQNSPLHFGNGTRLTVT.

In nucleotides, the CDR3 is TGTGCCAGCAGTCCTTCCAGGGACTATGGCTACACCTTC. This translates into CASSPSRDYGYTF. This chain links TRBV6-5 with TRBJ1-2; the D gene is possibly TRBD1 (5 bases). The V end was cut by 5 bases, the J end by 3 bases, with 10 bases between. This CDR3 comprises 13 residues. CDR1 is MNHEY and CDR2 is SVGAGI in the germline V gene.

The chain combines TRBV11-2 with TRBJ1-5; no clear D. CDR3 length equals 15 residues. Trimming pared 1 base from V and 1 base from J, leaving 8 bases between. The germline V gene encodes CDR1 SGHAT and CDR2 FQNNGV. The CDR3 is CASSLGGRSNQPQHF. The CDR3 nucleotides read TGTGCCAGCAGCTTAGGAGGGAGGAGCAATCAGCCCCAGCATTTT.

This sequence joins TRBV19 and TRBJ1-5, with D possibly matching TRBD1 (5 bases). Germline CDR1 and CDR2: LNHDA and SQIVND (reference sequence). The CDR3 consists of 14 residues. The V end was cut by 2 bases, the J end by 8 bases, with 13 bases between. CDR3 protein: CASSIRGEVEPQHF. CDR3 coding DNA: TGTGCCAGTAGTATACGGGGGGAAGTTGAGCCCCAGCATTTT. The full variable domain, with the rest looked up from reference TRBV19 and TRBJ1-5, is DGGITQSPKYLFRKEGQNVTLSCEQNLNHDAMYWYRQDPGQGLRLIYYSQIVNDFQKGDIAEGYSVSREKKESFPLTVTSAQKNPTAFYLCASSIRGEVEPQHFGDGTRLSIL.

The chain combines TRBV10-2 with TRBJ2-7, with 9 nucleotides matching TRBD1. The CDR3 is 14 residues long. The V and J ends lost 3 bases and 1 base, in that order; junction bases with no gene match: 1. Germline V CDR1 and CDR2: WSHSY, SAAADI. The CDR3 loop is CASSDDRGSYEQYF. In DNA form, the CDR3 reads TGCGCCAGCAGTGACGACAGGGGGTCCTACGAGCAGTACTTC.

This clone was recorded only once. This rearrangement joins TRBV3-1 (or the pseudogene TRBV3-2) to TRBJ2-4; D is possibly TRBD1 (6 bases). The CDR3 runs 14 residues. CDR1 is LGHDT, CDR2 YNNKEL, per germline (reference sequence). The V end was cut by 5 bases, the J end by 9 bases, with 17 bases between. The CDR3 DNA sequence: TGTGCCAGCAGCTCACCGATTAAAGGGGGCATTCAGTACTTC. Translated: CASSSPIKGGIQYF.

V usage is TRBV6-1 and J usage is TRBJ2-1; TRBD1 matches at 8 bases. The CDR3 length is 19 residues. V dropped 4 bases and J dropped 2; count of bases not matched to a gene: 16. Germline V gives CDR1 MNHNS, CDR2 SASEGT. The CDR3 spells CASSGRQGKSLSAYNEQFF. The CDR3 nucleotides read TGTGCCAGCAGTGGTAGACAGGGGAAATCCCTTTCGGCCTACAATGAGCAGTTCTTC.

The rearrangement uses TRBV3-1 (or the pseudogene TRBV3-2) and TRBJ2-7; TRBD2 might be the D (6 bases). Germline V lookup: CDR1 LGHDT, CDR2 YNNKEL (reference sequence). The CDR3 contains 13 residues. Deletions cut 3 bases from V and 7 bases from J, with 13 bases between. The CDR3, as DNA: TGTGCCAGCAGCCACGGGGGACCCGGGGAGCAGTACTTC. It is translated as CASSHGGPGEQYF.

V and J are TRBV7-8 and TRBJ2-7; D gene ambiguous. V dropped 5 bases and J dropped 5 bases, with 19 bases sitting between them. Germline V CDR1 and CDR2: SGHVS, FQNEAQ. This CDR3 has 15 residues. CDR3 DNA: TGTGCCAGCAGCCTCAGGCGTCATAATGCCCACGAGCAGTACTTC. It specifies CASSLRRHNAHEQYF.

V gene TRBV19 combines with J gene TRBJ2-7; 9 bases fit TRBD1. V trimming: 6 bases; J trimming: 0 bases; junction bases outside the gene matches: 6. The V gene's germline CDR1 is LNHDA and CDR2 SQIVND (reference sequence). CDR3 length: 15 amino acids. CDR3: CASSSGTGLSYEQYF. CDR3 sequence (DNA): TGTGCCAGTAGCTCGGGGACAGGGCTCTCCTACGAGCAGTACTTC.

The CDR3 DNA is TGTGCCAGTAGTATACCCCAACGGGGACAGGGGGCGAAAGACATTCAGTACTTC. Residues: CASSIPQRGQGAKDIQYF. The chain is built from TRBV19 and TRBJ2-4; 12 bases agree with TRBD1. Unmatched junction bases numbered 13, after V lost 2 bases and J lost 8 bases. Germline assignment: CDR1 LNHDA and CDR2 SQIVND (reference sequence). This CDR3 has 18 residues.

Worth noting for this clone: This sample includes further DNA sequences coding for the same CDR3. V gene TRBV2 combines with J gene TRBJ1-1; D possibly corresponds to TRBD1 (5 bases). The CDR3 totals 14 residues. Germline-derived CDR1 and CDR2 are SNHLY and FYNNEI. Trimming shortened V by 2 bases and J by 2 bases, and 9 bases separated the two germline ends. This chain's CDR3 is CASSEQGGNTEAFF. The DNA for the CDR3 is TGTGCCAGCAGTGAACAGGGAGGAAACACTGAAGCTTTCTTT.

In DNA, the CDR3 is TGTGCCAGCAGTTACTCGAGTTCAGGATCCTACGAGCAGTACTTC. This gives the protein CASSYSSSGSYEQYF. V is TRBV6-5 and J is TRBJ2-7; no clear D. The CDR3 sequence is 15 residues long. With 0 bases removed from V and 1 base from J, the gap between germline ends came to 10 bases. Germline V lookup: CDR1 MNHEY, CDR2 SVGAGI.

CDR3 loop: CASTGPGTFLDTQYF. CDR3 DNA sequence: TGCGCCAGCACCGGCCCGGGAACATTTTTGGATACGCAGTATTTT. This chain connects TRBV5-1 to TRBJ2-3; possible D gene TRBD2, 5 bases. Trimming shortened V by 6 bases and J by 6 bases, and 20 bases separated the two germline ends. CDR3 size: 15 residues. Germline V gene lookup returns CDR1 SGHRS and CDR2 YFSETQ.

The genes are TRBV30 and TRBJ2-3; 9 positions agree with TRBD2. The CDR3 is 13 amino acids. Trimming removed 4 bases from V and 4 bases from J; junction bases left unmatched: 3. Germline values: CDR1 GTSNPN, CDR2 SVGIG (reference sequence). The CDR3 bases are TGTGCCTGGACTAGCGGGATGTCAGATACGCAGTATTTT. This sequence encodes CAWTSGMSDTQYF.

V and J are TRBV28 and TRBJ1-1; perhaps TRBD1 as D (5 bases). The germline gives CDR1 MDHEN, CDR2 SYDVKM. This CDR3 contains 13 residues. Between the trimmed V and J ends, which lost 7 bases and 2 bases, there was a span of 11 bases. The CDR3 loop reads CASITGLNTEAFF. The CDR3, as DNA: TGTGCCAGCATAACGGGACTTAACACTGAAGCTTTCTTT.

The J gene is TRBJ2-3, the V gene TRBV5-1; TRBD2 agrees at 14 bases. Trimming cost V 4 bases and J 6 bases; bases outside gene matches: 7. The CDR3 has 16 residues. From germline, CDR1 is SGHRS and CDR2 YFSETQ. CDR3 protein: CASSRGTSGSADTQYF. CDR3 coding DNA: TGCGCCAGCAGCAGGGGGACTAGCGGGAGCGCGGATACGCAGTATTTT. The full variable domain, its missing parts supplied by reference TRBV5-1 and TRBJ2-3, is KAGVTQTPRYLIKTRGQQVTLSCSPISGHRSVSWYQQTPGQGLQFLFEYFSETQRNKGNFPGRFSGRQFSNSRSEMNVSTLELGDSALYLCASSRGTSGSADTQYFGPGTRLTVL.

This chain connects TRBV28 to TRBJ1-4, with 8 positions matching TRBD1. J gave up 3 bases and V 4 bases, and 4 bases lay outside the gene matches. This CDR3 region has 15 residues. Germline V gene data show CDR1 as MDHEN and CDR2 as SYDVKM. For the CDR3, the DNA is TGTGCCAGCAGTTCCTCAGGGGGCTCTAATGAAAAACTGTTTTTT. Protein product: CASSSSGGSNEKLFF.

V usage is TRBV3-1 (or the pseudogene TRBV3-2) and J usage is TRBJ1-2, with D uncertain. This CDR3 is built from 13 residues. Looked up from germline, CDR1 is LGHDT and CDR2 is YNNKEL (reference sequence). V gave up 3 bases and J gave up 2 bases, with 7 bases separating them. CDR3 residues: CASSQASNYGYTF. The CDR3 coding sequence is TGTGCCAGCAGCCAGGCCTCGAACTATGGCTACACCTTC.

This chain links TRBV7-2 with TRBJ2-7, with 7 bases that match TRBD1. The germline CDR1 and CDR2 sequences are SGHTA and FQGNSA. V lost 5 bases, J lost 3 bases, and 4 bases stayed unmatched. This CDR3 has 13 residues. CDR3 sequence reads: CASSLRDSYEQYF. The CDR3 DNA follows: TGTGCCAGCAGCCTCCGGGACAGCTACGAGCAGTACTTC.

The chain links TRBV7-2 to TRBJ1-1, with TRBD1 matching 7 bases. J gave up 0 bases and V 5 bases, and 3 bases lay outside the gene matches. The germline V gene has CDR1 SGHTA and CDR2 FQGNSA. The CDR3 is 14 amino acids. CDR3 loop: CASSPDRLNTEAFF. CDR3 coding DNA: TGTGCCAGCAGCCCGGACAGGCTGAACACTGAAGCTTTCTTT.

The V call is TRBV9, the J call TRBJ2-1; weak D call: TRBD2 (5 bases). Germline V CDR1 and CDR2: SGDLS, YYNGEE. V lost 0 bases and J lost 2, with 9 bases in between. The CDR3 consists of 15 residues. CDR3 loop: CASSVGLAAYNEQFF. The CDR3 nucleotides read TGTGCCAGCAGCGTAGGGCTAGCAGCCTACAATGAGCAGTTCTTC.

The V and J genes are TRBV9 and TRBJ2-7; TRBD2 is a possible D gene (6 bases). The CDR3 length is 14 residues. In germline, CDR1 is SGDLS, CDR2 YYNGEE. The V gene lost 1 base and the J gene lost 5 bases, with 13 bases spanning the gap. This CDR3 reads CASSVRVRGDEQYF. The CDR3, as DNA: TGTGCCAGCAGCGTAAGAGTGCGGGGAGACGAGCAGTACTTC. Together with reference TRBV9 and TRBJ2-7, the CDR3 gives the full variable domain: DSGVTQTPKHLITATGQRVTLRCSPRSGDLSVYWYQQSLDQGLQFLIQYYNGEERAKGNILERFSAQQFPDLHSELNLSSLELGDSALYFCASSVRVRGDEQYFGPGTRLTVT.

The chain joins TRBV21-1 to TRBJ2-7; the table's D call of TRBD1 was not tested on the DNA. TRBV21-1 counts as a pseudogene. CDR3 size: 17 residues. In DNA form, the CDR3 reads TGTGCCAGCAGCAAAGACGCTCGAGACAGGGACTCCTACGAGCAGTACTTC. Protein sequence: CASSKDARDRDSYEQYF.